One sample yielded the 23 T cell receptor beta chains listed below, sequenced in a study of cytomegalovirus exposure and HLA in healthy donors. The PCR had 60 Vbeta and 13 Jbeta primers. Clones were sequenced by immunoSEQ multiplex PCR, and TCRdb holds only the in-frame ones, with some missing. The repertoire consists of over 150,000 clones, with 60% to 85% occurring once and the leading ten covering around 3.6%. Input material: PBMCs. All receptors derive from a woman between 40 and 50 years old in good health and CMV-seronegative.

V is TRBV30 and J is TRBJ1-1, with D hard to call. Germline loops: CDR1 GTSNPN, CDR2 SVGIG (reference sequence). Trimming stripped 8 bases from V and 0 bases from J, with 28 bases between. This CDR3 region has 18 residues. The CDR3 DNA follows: TGTGCCGGACGAACTGGGAGGAGGAGTCAAACCATGAACACTGAAGCTTTCTTT. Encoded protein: CAGRTGRRSQTMNTEAFF.

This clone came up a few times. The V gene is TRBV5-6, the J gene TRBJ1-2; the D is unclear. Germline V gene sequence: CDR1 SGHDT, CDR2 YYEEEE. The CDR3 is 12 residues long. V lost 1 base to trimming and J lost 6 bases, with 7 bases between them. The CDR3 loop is CASSLTVNGYTF. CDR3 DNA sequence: TGTGCCAGCAGCTTGACAGTGAATGGCTACACCTTC. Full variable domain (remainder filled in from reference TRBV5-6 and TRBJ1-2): DAGVTQSPTHLIKTRGQQVTLRCSPKSGHDTVSWYQQALGQGPQFIFQYYEEEERQRGNFPDRFSGHQFPNYSSELNVNALLLGDSALYLCASSLTVNGYTFGSGTRLTVV.

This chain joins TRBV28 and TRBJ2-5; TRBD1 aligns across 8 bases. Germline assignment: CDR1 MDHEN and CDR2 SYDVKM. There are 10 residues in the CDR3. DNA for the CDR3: TGTTCTGACAGGGGAGAGACCCAGTACTTC. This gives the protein CSDRGETQYF.

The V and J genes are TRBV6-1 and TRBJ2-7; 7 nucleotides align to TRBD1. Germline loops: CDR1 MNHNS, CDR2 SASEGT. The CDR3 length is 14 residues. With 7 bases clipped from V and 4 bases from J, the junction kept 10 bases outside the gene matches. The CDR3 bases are TGTGCCAGCACCCCCGGGACAGATGATTACGAGCAGTACTTC. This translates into CASTPGTDDYEQYF.

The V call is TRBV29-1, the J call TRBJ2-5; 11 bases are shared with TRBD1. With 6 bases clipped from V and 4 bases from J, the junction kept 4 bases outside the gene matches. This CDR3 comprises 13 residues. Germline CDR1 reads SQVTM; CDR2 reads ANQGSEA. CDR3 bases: TGCAGCGTCAGGGACAGGGGGGGAGAGACCCAGTACTTC. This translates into CSVRDRGGETQYF.

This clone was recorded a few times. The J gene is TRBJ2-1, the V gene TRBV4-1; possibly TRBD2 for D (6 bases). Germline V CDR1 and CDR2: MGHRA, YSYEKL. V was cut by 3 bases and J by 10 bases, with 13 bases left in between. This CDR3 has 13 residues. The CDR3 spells CASSQLASEEQFF. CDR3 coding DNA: TGCGCCAGCAGCCAGCTAGCTAGCGAGGAGCAGTTCTTC.

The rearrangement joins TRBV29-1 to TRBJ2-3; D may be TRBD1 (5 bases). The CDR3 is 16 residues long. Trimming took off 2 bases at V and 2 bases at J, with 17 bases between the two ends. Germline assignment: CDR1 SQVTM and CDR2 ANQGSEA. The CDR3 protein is CSVEQGPSPFTDTQYF. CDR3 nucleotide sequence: TGCAGCGTTGAACAGGGTCCTTCGCCTTTCACAGATACGCAGTATTTT.

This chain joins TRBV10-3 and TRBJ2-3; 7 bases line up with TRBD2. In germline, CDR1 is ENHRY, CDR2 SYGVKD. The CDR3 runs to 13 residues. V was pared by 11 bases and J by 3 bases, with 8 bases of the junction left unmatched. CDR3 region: CAVGLGGTDTQYF. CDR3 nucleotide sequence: TGTGCCGTCGGACTAGGAGGAACAGATACGCAGTATTTT.

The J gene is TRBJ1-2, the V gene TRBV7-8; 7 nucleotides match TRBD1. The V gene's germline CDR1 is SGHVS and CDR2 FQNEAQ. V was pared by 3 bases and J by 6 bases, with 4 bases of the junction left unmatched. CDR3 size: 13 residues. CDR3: CASSFGQVDGYTF. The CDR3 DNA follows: TGTGCCAGCAGCTTTGGACAGGTTGATGGCTACACCTTC.

The CDR3 spells CASTPRAVDSNQPQHF. The CDR3 DNA is TGTGCCAGCACCCCCAGGGCGGTAGATAGCAATCAGCCCCAGCATTTT. The rearrangement links TRBV27 to TRBJ1-5, with D perhaps TRBD1 (5 bases). V dropped 7 bases and J dropped 0 bases, with 16 bases sitting between them. The CDR3 has 16 residues. CDR1 and CDR2 from the germline V gene are MNHEY and SMNVEV (reference sequence).

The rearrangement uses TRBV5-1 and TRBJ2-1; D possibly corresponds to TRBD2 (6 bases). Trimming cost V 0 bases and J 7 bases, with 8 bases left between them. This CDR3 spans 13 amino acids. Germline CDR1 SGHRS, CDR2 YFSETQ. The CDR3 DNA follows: TGCGCCAGCAGCTTGGGGGAGGAAAATGAGCAGTTCTTC. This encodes CASSLGEENEQFF.

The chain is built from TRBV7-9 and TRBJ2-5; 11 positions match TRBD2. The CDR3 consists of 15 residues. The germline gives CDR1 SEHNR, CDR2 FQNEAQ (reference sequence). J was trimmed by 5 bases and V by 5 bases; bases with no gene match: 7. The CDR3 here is CASSPLAGGGETQYF. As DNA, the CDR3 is TGTGCCAGCAGCCCCCTAGCGGGGGGAGGGGAGACCCAGTACTTC.

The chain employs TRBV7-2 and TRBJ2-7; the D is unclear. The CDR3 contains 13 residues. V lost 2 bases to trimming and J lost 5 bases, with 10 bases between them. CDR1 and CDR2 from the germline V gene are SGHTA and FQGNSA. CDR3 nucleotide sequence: TGTGCCAGCAGCTTATTACACAACCACGAGCAGTACTTC. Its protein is CASSLLHNHEQYF.

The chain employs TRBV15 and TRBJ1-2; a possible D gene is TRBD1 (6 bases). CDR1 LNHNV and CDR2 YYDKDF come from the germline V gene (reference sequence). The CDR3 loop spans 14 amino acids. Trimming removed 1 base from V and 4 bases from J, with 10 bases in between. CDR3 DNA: TGTGCCACCAGCAGAGCACAGGGCCCCTATGGCTACACCTTC. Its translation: CATSRAQGPYGYTF.

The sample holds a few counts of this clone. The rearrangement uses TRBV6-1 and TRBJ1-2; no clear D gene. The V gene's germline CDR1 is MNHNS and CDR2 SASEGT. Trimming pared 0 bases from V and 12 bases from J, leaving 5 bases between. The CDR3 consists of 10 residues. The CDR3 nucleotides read TGTGCCAGCAGTGAAGCGCTAGACACCTTC. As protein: CASSEALDTF.

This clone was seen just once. This CDR3 reads CASSLAGPAGRTDTQYF. CDR3 in DNA: TGTGCCAGCAGCTTAGCCGGTCCAGCGGGGAGGACAGATACGCAGTATTTT. This rearrangement joins TRBV7-8 to TRBJ2-3; TRBD2 aligns across 7 bases. The CDR3 contains 17 residues. The trim removed 0 bases at V and 3 bases at J, leaving 9 bases unmatched. The germline V gene has CDR1 SGHVS and CDR2 FQNEAQ. Together with reference TRBV7-8 and TRBJ2-3, the CDR3 gives the full variable domain: GAGVSQSPRYKVAKRGQDVALRCDPISGHVSLFWYQQALGQGPEFLTYFQNEAQLDKSGLPSDRFFAERPEGSVSTLKIQRTQQEDSAVYLCASSLAGPAGRTDTQYFGPGTRLTVL.

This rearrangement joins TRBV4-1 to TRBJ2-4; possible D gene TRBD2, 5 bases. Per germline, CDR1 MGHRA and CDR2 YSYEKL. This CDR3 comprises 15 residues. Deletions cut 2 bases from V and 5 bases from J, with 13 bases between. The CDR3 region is CASSQWTGPQNIQYF. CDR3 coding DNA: TGCGCCAGCAGCCAATGGACTGGGCCACAAAACATTCAGTACTTC.

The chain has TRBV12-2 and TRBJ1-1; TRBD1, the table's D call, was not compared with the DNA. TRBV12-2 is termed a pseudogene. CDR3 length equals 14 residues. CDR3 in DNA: TGTGCAAGTCTCCACAGGGGTCTGAACACTGAAGCTTTCTTT. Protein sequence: CASLHRGLNTEAFF.

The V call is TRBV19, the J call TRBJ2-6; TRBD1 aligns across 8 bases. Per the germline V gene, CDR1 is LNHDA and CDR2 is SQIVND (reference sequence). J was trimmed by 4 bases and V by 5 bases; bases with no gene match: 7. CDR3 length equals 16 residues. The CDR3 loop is CASSPRTGTGANVLTF. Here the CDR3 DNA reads TGTGCCAGTAGTCCACGGACAGGGACCGGGGCCAACGTCCTGACTTTC.

The CDR3 loop is CASSAGTTETQYF. The DNA for the CDR3 is TGTGCCAGCAGTGCTGGTACTACAGAGACCCAGTACTTC. V and J are TRBV2 and TRBJ2-5, with unresolved D. Looked up from germline, CDR1 is SNHLY and CDR2 is FYNNEI. The V end lost 4 bases, the J end lost 4 bases, and 10 bases lay between the germline ends. The CDR3 loop spans 13 amino acids.

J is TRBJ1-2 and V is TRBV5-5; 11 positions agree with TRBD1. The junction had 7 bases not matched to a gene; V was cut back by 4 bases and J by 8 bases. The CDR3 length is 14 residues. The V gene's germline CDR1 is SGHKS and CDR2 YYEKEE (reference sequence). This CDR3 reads CASSLGQGAKGYTF. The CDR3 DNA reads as TGTGCCAGCAGCCTTGGACAGGGGGCGAAAGGCTACACCTTC.

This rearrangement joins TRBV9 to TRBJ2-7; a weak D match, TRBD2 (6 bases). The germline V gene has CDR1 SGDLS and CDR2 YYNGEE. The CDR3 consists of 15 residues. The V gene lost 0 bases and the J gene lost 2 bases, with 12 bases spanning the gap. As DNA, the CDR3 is TGTGCCAGCAGCGTAGACACTAGCCGAACCTACGAGCAGTACTTC. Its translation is CASSVDTSRTYEQYF.

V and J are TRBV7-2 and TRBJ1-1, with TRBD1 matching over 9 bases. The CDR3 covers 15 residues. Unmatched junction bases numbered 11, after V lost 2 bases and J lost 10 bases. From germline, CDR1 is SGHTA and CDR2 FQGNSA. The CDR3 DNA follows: TGTGCCAGCAGCTTAAAGGGACAGGGCTTAGGTGGAGCTTTCTTT. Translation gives CASSLKGQGLGGAFF.